Each of the 21 T cell receptor beta chains below was sequenced from the same sample in a study of T cells generated in artificial thymic organoids. Separate semi-nested PCRs amplified TCRalpha and TCRbeta libraries using constant-region reverse primers in TRAC or TRBC. Via MiXCR, TCRdb re-called the 5' RACE reads, giving one row per CDR3 protein. The table lists some 8,000 distinct CDR3 sequences, 18% of them singletons. The sample consisted of naive CD8+ T cells from the thymus. The subset was: CD3+TCRalphabeta+CD8SP T cells; for blood, CD45RO-CCR7+ naive CD8+ T cells. The receptors here all came from a human donor who gave cord blood stem cells for thymic organoid culture, a cardiac surgery patient who gave postnatal thymus, or a blood donor (not recorded which).

This clonotype was found many times. The rearrangement joins TRBV11-2 to TRBJ2-7; D is perhaps TRBD2 (6 bases). Trimming took off 2 bases at V and 1 base at J, with 12 bases between the two ends. The CDR3 extends over 15 amino acids. The V gene's germline CDR1 is SGHAT and CDR2 FQNNGV. CDR3 in DNA: TGTGCCAGCAGCTTAACGACTAGTCCATCCTACGAGCAGTACTTC. Encoded protein: CASSLTTSPSYEQYF.

The rearrangement uses TRBV5-5 and TRBJ1-5; possible D gene TRBD1, 6 bases. There are 14 residues in the CDR3. Germline CDR1 is SGHKS and CDR2 is YYEKEE (reference sequence). Trimming removed 0 bases at V and 7 bases at J, with 11 bases between. The CDR3 here is CASSLDRVRQPQHF. The CDR3 DNA reads TGTGCCAGCAGCTTGGACAGGGTTCGACAGCCCCAGCATTTT.

By sample fraction, this clonotype is medium-sized (0.01 to 0.1%). The chain combines TRBV6-9 with TRBJ2-7; D is unclear. The V gene's germline CDR1 is MNHGY and CDR2 SVAAGI. The CDR3 extends over 17 amino acids. The ends were cut back, 6 bases at V and 3 bases at J, with 24 bases in the middle. The CDR3 DNA reads TGTGCCAGCAGATACATACCCCTACTACGAGCCAACTACGAGCAGTACTTC. Residues: CASRYIPLLRANYEQYF.

This chain's CDR3 is CASSLLTGGSYNEQFF. The CDR3 DNA reads TGTGCCAGCAGCTTGCTTACAGGGGGCTCCTACAATGAGCAGTTCTTC. The chain employs TRBV7-6 and TRBJ2-1; TRBD1 matches at 8 bases. The V gene end was trimmed by 3 bases and the J gene end by 0 bases; junction bases not matched to a gene: 4. Germline CDR1 and CDR2: SGHVS and FNYEAQ. This CDR3 spans 16 amino acids.

As concerns this clonotype: A much larger clonotype is one base distant, so this may be a read error. The CDR3 ends on some other residue instead of the conserved phenylalanine or tryptophan, so this is likely a read error. The chain is built from TRBV4-2 and TRBJ1-2, with 7 bases lining up with TRBD1. The CDR3 length is 14 residues. CDR1 is LGHNA, CDR2 YNFKEQ, per germline. V gave up 1 base and J gave up 6 bases; unmatched junction bases: 5. The CDR3 protein is CASSQVRGQDGYTL. Here the CDR3 DNA reads TGTGCCAGCAGCCAAGTGAGGGGGCAGGATGGCTACACCCTC.

This clonotype was found many times. V gene TRBV5-1 combines with J gene TRBJ2-7, with no clear D. The CDR3 runs 13 residues. Germline-derived CDR1 and CDR2 are SGHRS and YFSETQ. Trimming pared 0 bases from V and 1 base from J, leaving 5 bases between. CDR3 DNA sequence: TGCGCCAGCAGCTTGGAGAGGTCCTACGAGCAGTACTTC. This codes for CASSLERSYEQYF.

This clonotype was counted at least ten times. This chain links TRBV4-1 with TRBJ1-2; no firm D call. CDR3 length: 13 residues. CDR1 MGHRA and CDR2 YSYEKL come from the germline V gene. Trimming stripped 0 bases from V and 5 bases from J, with 7 bases between. The CDR3 DNA sequence: TGCGCCAGCAGCCAAGATGAGGGATATGGCTACACCTTC. Translating gives CASSQDEGYGYTF.

Only a few counts were recorded for this clonotype. The gene calls are TRBV6-6 and TRBJ1-5; D ambiguous. This CDR3 region has 15 residues. In germline, CDR1 is MNHNY, CDR2 SVGAGI (reference sequence). V was trimmed by 6 bases and J by 1 base, leaving 13 bases between them. CDR3 sequence: CASSHRTESNQPQHF. In DNA form, the CDR3 reads TGTGCCAGCAGCCACCGGACTGAAAGCAATCAGCCCCAGCATTTT.

This clonotype was seen at least ten times. The CDR3 region is CASSPLPGGRTDTQYF. CDR3 sequence (DNA): TGTGCCAGCAGCCCTCTCCCGGGGGGCCGTACAGATACGCAGTATTTT. This chain joins TRBV7-3 and TRBJ2-3; perhaps TRBD2 as D (7 bases). The V gene lost 5 bases and the J gene lost 3 bases, with 18 bases spanning the gap. Germline V gene data show CDR1 as SGHTA and CDR2 as FQGTGA. The CDR3 length is 16 residues.

This clonotype counts as medium-sized. The chain combines TRBV11-2 with TRBJ2-7; maybe TRBD2 (6 bases). Germline loops: CDR1 SGHAT, CDR2 FQNNGV. Trimming took 1 base from V and 3 from J, leaving 13 bases between them. This CDR3 has 15 amino acids. Here the CDR3 reads CASSLVAGIHYEQYF. As DNA, the CDR3 is TGTGCCAGCAGCTTAGTGGCGGGGATTCACTACGAGCAGTACTTC. Full variable domain (outside the CDR3, taken from reference TRBV11-2 and TRBJ2-7): EAGVAQSPRYKIIEKRQSVAFWCNPISGHATLYWYQQILGQGPKLLIQFQNNGVVDDSQLPKDRFSAERLKGVDSTLKIQPAKLEDSAVYLCASSLVAGIHYEQYFGPGTRLTVT.

This clonotype was recorded many times. The chain carries TRBV4-2 and TRBJ1-4; unclear D gene. The CDR3 contains 16 residues. From germline, CDR1 is LGHNA and CDR2 YNFKEQ. Trimming shortened V by 0 bases and J by 10 bases, and 18 bases separated the two germline ends. For the CDR3, the DNA is TGTGCCAGCAGCCAAGATCCCCCCAGCGGATTAGGAAAACTGTTTTTT. Its translation: CASSQDPPSGLGKLFF.

V usage is TRBV3-1 and J usage is TRBJ2-7, with D hard to call. The CDR3 sequence is 13 residues long. Germline V gene lookup returns CDR1 LGHDT and CDR2 YNNKEL (reference sequence). The V end lost 1 base, the J end lost 1 base, and 5 bases lay between the germline ends. CDR3: CASSQARSYEQYF. The CDR3 DNA reads TGTGCCAGCAGCCAAGCGAGATCCTACGAGCAGTACTTC.

Concerning this clonotype itself: A read error may explain this, as a much larger clone is one base away. The V call is TRBV28, the J call TRBJ2-2; 11 bases fit TRBD2. The CDR3 totals 17 residues. Germline CDR1 reads MDHEN; CDR2 reads SYDVKM. DNA for the CDR3: TGTGTCAGCAGTACAAGGACTAGCGGGTCAAACACCGGGGAGCTGTTTTTT. This sequence encodes CVSSTRTSGSNTGELFF.

In its sample, this clonotype was seen a few times. The chain links TRBV4-1 to TRBJ2-5, with unresolved D. V gave up 4 bases and J gave up 0 bases, with 3 bases separating them. This CDR3 comprises 12 residues. Germline V gives CDR1 MGHRA, CDR2 YSYEKL. CDR3 bases: TGCGCCAGCAGCCGGGACCAAGAGACCCAGTACTTC. This gives the protein CASSRDQETQYF.

About this clonotype: This may stem from a read error, because a much larger clone lies one nucleotide away. The genes are TRBV7-9 and TRBJ2-5, with unresolved D. The CDR3 extends over 14 amino acids. The V end was cut by 7 bases, the J end by 5 bases, with 17 bases between. Germline assignment: CDR1 SEHNR and CDR2 FQNEAQ (reference sequence). CDR3: CASIRRSLTETQYF. The DNA for the CDR3 is TGTGCCAGCATACGCAGGAGTTTAACCGAGACCCAGTACTTC.

By share of the sample, this clonotype is medium-sized. The gene calls are TRBV11-2 and TRBJ2-7; 10 bases align to TRBD2. Looked up from germline, CDR1 is SGHAT and CDR2 is FQNNGV. This CDR3 region has 15 residues. The ends lost 1 base at V and 5 bases at J; junction bases unmatched: 5. This chain's CDR3 is CASSLVSLAGDEQYF. The CDR3 DNA sequence: TGTGCCAGCAGCTTAGTTAGCCTAGCGGGAGACGAGCAGTACTTC.

By its share, this clonotype is medium-sized. The CDR3 loop reads CASSPLQGRPYEQYF. CDR3 DNA: TGTGCCAGCAGCCCACTACAGGGGCGGCCCTACGAGCAGTACTTC. The rearrangement joins TRBV27 to TRBJ2-7, with TRBD1 matching over 7 bases. In germline, CDR1 is MNHEY, CDR2 SMNVEV (reference sequence). The CDR3 spans 15 residues. V lost 6 bases to trimming and J lost 2 bases; unmatched junction nucleotides: 10.

Points on this clonotype: At one end, the junction sequence differs from germline, possibly due to a read error. This chain joins TRBV2 and TRBJ2-7; 10 bases are a match to TRBD2. In germline, CDR1 is SNHLY, CDR2 FYNNEI. This CDR3 comprises 16 residues. The chain's CDR3 is CTSSSLLGLAYYERYF. CDR3 bases: TGTACCAGCTCGTCTCTCCTGGGACTAGCGTACTACGAGCGGTACTTC.

By its share, this clonotype is medium-sized. The genes are TRBV7-8 and TRBJ1-4; 7 bases match TRBD1. This CDR3 contains 15 residues. Germline V gene data show CDR1 as SGHVS and CDR2 as FQNEAQ. The V and J ends lost 4 bases and 5 bases, in that order; junction bases with no gene match: 7. CDR3 loop: CASSSRQGWNEKLFF. CDR3 in DNA: TGTGCCAGCAGCTCACGACAGGGATGGAATGAAAAACTGTTTTTT.

This clonotype ranks as medium-sized. The V and J genes are TRBV2 and TRBJ2-3, with TRBD2 matching 11 bases. The CDR3 consists of 16 residues. Germline CDR1 and CDR2: SNHLY and FYNNEI. V shed 6 bases, J shed 2 bases, and the junction held 7 bases outside the gene matches. The CDR3 is CASRGPSGGFTDTQYF. Written as DNA, the CDR3 is TGTGCCAGCAGAGGCCCTAGCGGGGGGTTCACAGATACGCAGTATTTT.

A word on this clonotype: One end of the junction fails to match germline, which may point to a read error. The rearrangement joins TRBV15 to TRBJ2-7; D ambiguous. Germline CDR1 and CDR2: LNHNV and YYDKDF (reference sequence). This CDR3 is built from 12 residues. This CDR3 is CAASSQSGEQYF. The CDR3 region has the DNA TGTGCCGCCAGCAGCCAATCTGGCGAGCAGTACTTC.